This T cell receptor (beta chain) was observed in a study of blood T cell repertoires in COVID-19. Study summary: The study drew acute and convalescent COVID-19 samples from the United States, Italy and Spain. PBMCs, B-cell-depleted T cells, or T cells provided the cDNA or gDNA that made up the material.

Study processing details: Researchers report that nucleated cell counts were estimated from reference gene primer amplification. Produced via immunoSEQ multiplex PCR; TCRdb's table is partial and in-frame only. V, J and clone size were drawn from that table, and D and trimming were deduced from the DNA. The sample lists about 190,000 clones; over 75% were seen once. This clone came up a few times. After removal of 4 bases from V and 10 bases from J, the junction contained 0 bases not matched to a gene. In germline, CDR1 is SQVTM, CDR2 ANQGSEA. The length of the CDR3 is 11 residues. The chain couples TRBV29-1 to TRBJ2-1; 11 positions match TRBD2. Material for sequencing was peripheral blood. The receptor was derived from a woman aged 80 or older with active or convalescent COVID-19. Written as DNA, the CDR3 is TGCAGCGTTGGACTAGCGGGGGAGCAGTTCTTC. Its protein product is CSVGLAGEQFF.